The 5 T cell receptor beta chains presented below share a single source sample, sequenced in a study of post-analysis software for immune sequencing data. Study-wide findings and caveats: When patients were compared with controls, four to six TRBV segments were more frequent, TRBV5-6, TRBV5-1 and TRBV20-1 among them.

Included in the TCR beta cDNA libraries were unique molecular identifiers. TCRdb fed the PCR reads into MiXCR, producing one record per CDR3 protein. The sample comprises around 440,000 distinct CDR3 sequences, roughly 45% of which are singletons, and around 10% rests with the top ten. Antigens of these TCRs are unknown. Sequencing was done on a sample of blood. The receptors shown here come from a girl between 5 and 17 years old with multiple sclerosis.

This sequence joins TRBV6-6 and TRBJ2-5; 8 positions match TRBD1. The DNA end lines up better with TRBJ2-7; the J call may be wrong. This CDR3 is built from 15 residues. CDR1 and CDR2 (germline): MNHNY, SVGAGI (reference sequence). In DNA, the CDR3 is TGTGCCAGCAGTTACCCCACAGGGGGGAAGCACGAGCAGTACTTC. Translated: CASSYPTGGKHEQYF.

The V gene is TRBV12-3 or TRBV12-4, the J gene TRBJ2-5, with unresolved D. The CDR3 extends over 14 amino acids. Trimming stripped 3 bases from V and 11 bases from J, with 19 bases between. CDR3 nucleotide sequence: TGTGCCAGCAGTTTCCAGCCCAATGCCTACGGGCAGTACTTC. Its translation is CASSFQPNAYGQYF.

This chain connects TRBV20-1 to TRBJ1-1; D may be TRBD1 (5 bases). CDR3 size: 14 residues. Germline CDR1 DFQATT, CDR2 SNEGSKA (reference sequence). Trimming removed 5 bases from V and 3 bases from J, with 16 bases in between. CDR3 amino acids: CSAWTRDGDTEAFF. Here the CDR3 DNA reads TGCAGTGCTTGGACAAGGGATGGGGACACTGAAGCTTTCTTT.

This chain connects TRBV7-2 to TRBJ2-4, with 9 bases identical to TRBD2. V gave up 2 bases and J gave up 8 bases; unmatched junction bases: 10. The CDR3 is 16 amino acids. Germline V gives CDR1 SGHTA, CDR2 FQGNSA. Written as DNA, the CDR3 is TGTGCCAGCAGCTTAAGCGCTAGCGGGATAGGGGACATTCAGTACTTC. It translates to CASSLSASGIGDIQYF.

This clonotype was seen only a few times. The rearrangement uses TRBV20-1 and TRBJ2-7; 7 bases fit TRBD2. The CDR3 totals 15 residues. From germline, CDR1 is DFQATT and CDR2 SNEGSKA (reference sequence). Unmatched junction bases numbered 8, after V lost 3 bases and J lost 0 bases. The CDR3 is CSASFTSASSYEQYF. Written as DNA, the CDR3 is TGCAGTGCTAGCTTTACTAGCGCGAGCTCCTACGAGCAGTACTTC.